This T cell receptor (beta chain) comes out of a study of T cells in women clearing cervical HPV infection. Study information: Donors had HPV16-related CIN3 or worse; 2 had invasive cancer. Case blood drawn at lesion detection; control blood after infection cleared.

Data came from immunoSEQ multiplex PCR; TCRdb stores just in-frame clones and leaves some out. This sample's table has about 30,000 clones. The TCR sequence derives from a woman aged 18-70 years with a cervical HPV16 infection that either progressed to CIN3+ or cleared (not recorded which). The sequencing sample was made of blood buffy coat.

CDR3 DNA (partial): TGTGCCAGCAGCTTATCCGGGACAGTGAACACTGAA. It specifies CASSLSGTVNTE. The whole CDR3 sequence reads CASSLSGTVNTEAFF. The chain uses TRBV5-5 and TRBJ1-1; 7 bases fit TRBD1. The missing CDR3 end, 3 residues past where the read stops, is filled in from the germline J gene. J lost 0 bases, V lost 2 bases, and 4 bases had no gene match. CDR3 length: 15 amino acids. From germline, CDR1 is SGHKS and CDR2 YYEKEE (reference sequence).